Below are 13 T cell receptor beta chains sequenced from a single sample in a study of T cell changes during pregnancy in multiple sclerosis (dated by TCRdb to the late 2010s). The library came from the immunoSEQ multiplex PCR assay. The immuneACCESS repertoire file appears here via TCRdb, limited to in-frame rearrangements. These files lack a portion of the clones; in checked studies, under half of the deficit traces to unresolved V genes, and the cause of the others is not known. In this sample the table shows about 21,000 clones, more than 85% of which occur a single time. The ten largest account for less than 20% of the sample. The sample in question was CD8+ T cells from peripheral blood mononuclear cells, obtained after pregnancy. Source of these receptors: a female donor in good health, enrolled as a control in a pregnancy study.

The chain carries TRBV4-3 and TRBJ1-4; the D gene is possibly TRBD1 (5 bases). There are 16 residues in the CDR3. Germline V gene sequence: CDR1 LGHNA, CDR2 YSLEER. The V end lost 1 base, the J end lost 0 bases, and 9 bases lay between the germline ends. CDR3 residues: CASSQAQGPTNEKLFF. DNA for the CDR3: TGCGCCAGCAGCCAAGCCCAGGGCCCAACTAATGAAAAACTGTTTTTT.

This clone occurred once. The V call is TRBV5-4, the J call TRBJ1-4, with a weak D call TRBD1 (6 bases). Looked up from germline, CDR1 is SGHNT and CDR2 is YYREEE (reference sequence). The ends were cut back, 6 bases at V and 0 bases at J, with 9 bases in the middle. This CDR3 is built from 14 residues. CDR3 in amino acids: CASTDSSTNEKLFF. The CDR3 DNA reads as TGTGCCAGCACGGACAGTTCAACTAATGAAAAACTGTTTTTT.

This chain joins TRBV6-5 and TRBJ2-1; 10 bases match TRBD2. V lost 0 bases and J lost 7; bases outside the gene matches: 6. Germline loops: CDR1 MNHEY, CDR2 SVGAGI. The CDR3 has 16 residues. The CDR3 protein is CASSYSPGTSANEQFF. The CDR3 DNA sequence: TGTGCCAGCAGTTACTCCCCCGGGACTAGCGCAAATGAGCAGTTCTTC.

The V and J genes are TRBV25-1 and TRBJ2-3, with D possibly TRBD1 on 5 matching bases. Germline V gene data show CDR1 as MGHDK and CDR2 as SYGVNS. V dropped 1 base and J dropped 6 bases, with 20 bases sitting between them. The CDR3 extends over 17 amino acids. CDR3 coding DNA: TGTGCCAGCAGTGAATCTCCCACAGTACGACAGATGGATACGCAGTATTTT. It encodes CASSESPTVRQMDTQYF.

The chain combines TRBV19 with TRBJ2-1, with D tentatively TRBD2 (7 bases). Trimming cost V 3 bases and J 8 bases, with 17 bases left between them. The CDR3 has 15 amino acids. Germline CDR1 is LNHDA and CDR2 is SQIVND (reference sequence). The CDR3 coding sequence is TGTGCCAGTAGTATTTGGGGGGGGCCTAGGGATGAGCAGTTCTTC. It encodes CASSIWGGPRDEQFF.

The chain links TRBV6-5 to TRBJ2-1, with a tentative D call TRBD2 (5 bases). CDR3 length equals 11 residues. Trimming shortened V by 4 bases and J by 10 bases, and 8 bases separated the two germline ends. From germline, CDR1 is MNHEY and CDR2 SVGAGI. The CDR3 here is CASSSGIEQFF. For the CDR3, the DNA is TGTGCCAGCAGTTCGGGGATCGAGCAGTTCTTC.

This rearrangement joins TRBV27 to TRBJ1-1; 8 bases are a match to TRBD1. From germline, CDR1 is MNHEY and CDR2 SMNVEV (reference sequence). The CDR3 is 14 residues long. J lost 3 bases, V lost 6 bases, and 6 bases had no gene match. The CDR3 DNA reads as TGTGCCAGCAGCGACAGGGGTGAGGACACTGAAGCTTTCTTT. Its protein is CASSDRGEDTEAFF.

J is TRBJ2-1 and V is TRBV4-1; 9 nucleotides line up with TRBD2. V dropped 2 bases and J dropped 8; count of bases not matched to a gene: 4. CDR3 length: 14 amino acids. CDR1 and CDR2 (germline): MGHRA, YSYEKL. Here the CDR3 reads CASSQFSGSYEQFF. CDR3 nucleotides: TGCGCCAGCAGCCAATTTAGCGGGAGCTATGAGCAGTTCTTC.

The CDR3 is CASSIQGAGAEAFF. For the CDR3, the DNA is TGTGCCAGTAGTATCCAGGGGGCCGGGGCTGAAGCTTTCTTT. The chain recombines TRBV19 with TRBJ1-1; 8 bases fit TRBD1. The germline gives CDR1 LNHDA, CDR2 SQIVND (reference sequence). This CDR3 is 14 amino acids long. Unmatched junction bases numbered 6, after V lost 3 bases and J lost 6 bases.

CDR3 in amino acids: CSVEDLGGAGELFF. CDR3 nucleotide sequence: TGCAGCGTTGAAGATCTCGGAGGGGCCGGGGAGCTGTTTTTT. The chain links TRBV29-1 to TRBJ2-2; a possible D gene is TRBD2 (6 bases). The CDR3 is 14 residues long. Trimming shortened V by 0 bases and J by 6 bases, and 11 bases separated the two germline ends. Looked up from germline, CDR1 is SQVTM and CDR2 is ANQGSEA.

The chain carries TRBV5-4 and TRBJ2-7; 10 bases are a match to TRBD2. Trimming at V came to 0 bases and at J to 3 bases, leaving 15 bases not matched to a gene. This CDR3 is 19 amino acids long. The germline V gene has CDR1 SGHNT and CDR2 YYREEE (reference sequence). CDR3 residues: CASSLGVTFSGRTLYEQYF. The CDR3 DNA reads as TGTGCCAGCAGCTTGGGTGTTACCTTTAGCGGGAGGACCCTCTACGAGCAGTACTTC.

DNA for the CDR3: TGTGCCATCAGTGAGAGGGCGGGGGGCTTTACCTACAATGAGCAGTTCTTC. Translation gives CAISERAGGFTYNEQFF. V is TRBV10-3 and J is TRBJ2-1; 8 nucleotides align to TRBD2. The CDR3 has 17 residues. Germline-derived CDR1 and CDR2 are ENHRY and SYGVKD. The V gene end was trimmed by 2 bases and the J gene end by 2 bases; junction bases not matched to a gene: 8.

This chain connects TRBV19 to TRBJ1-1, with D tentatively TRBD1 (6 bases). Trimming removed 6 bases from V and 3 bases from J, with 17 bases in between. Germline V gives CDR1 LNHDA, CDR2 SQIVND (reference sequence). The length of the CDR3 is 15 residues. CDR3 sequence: CASRPYRDGDTEAFF. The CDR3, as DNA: TGTGCCAGTAGGCCTTACAGGGATGGTGACACTGAAGCTTTCTTT.